The 17 T cell receptor beta chains below were found in one sample sequenced in a study of blood T cell repertoires in COVID-19. Sequencing used immunoSEQ multiplex PCR; TCRdb keeps in-frame clones, though not all of them. The sample lists tens of thousands of clones, about 91% seen once, with roughly 7.4% in the top ten. Sequences were obtained from peripheral blood. The receptors originated from a woman aged 70-85 years with acute or convalescent COVID-19.

V gene TRBV7-9 combines with J gene TRBJ1-4; maybe TRBD1 (6 bases). The CDR3 is 15 residues long. Deletions cut 1 base from V and 4 bases from J, with 10 bases between. Germline V CDR1 and CDR2: SEHNR, FQNEAQ (reference sequence). The CDR3 DNA is TGTGCCAGCAGCTTAGGTGGGGGCGGTAATGAAAAACTGTTTTTT. This gives the protein CASSLGGGGNEKLFF.

The CDR3 here is CASSRGGAGGGTDTQYF. CDR3 DNA sequence: TGCGCCAGCAGCAGAGGAGGCGCCGGAGGGGGCACAGATACGCAGTATTTT. The rearrangement uses TRBV4-1 and TRBJ2-3; D may be TRBD2 (6 bases). CDR3 length: 17 residues. The germline V gene encodes CDR1 MGHRA and CDR2 YSYEKL. The V end was cut by 5 bases, the J end by 1 base, with 19 bases between.

Written as DNA, the CDR3 is TGTGCCAGCAGCCTACTCGGGGGTATAAGCACAGATACGCAGTATTTT. Translating it yields CASSLLGGISTDTQYF. The gene calls are TRBV14 and TRBJ2-3; D is perhaps TRBD2 (6 bases). With 4 bases removed from V and 0 bases from J, the gap between germline ends came to 14 bases. Germline CDR1 and CDR2: SGHDN and FVKESK. The CDR3 is 16 amino acids.

The CDR3 sequence: CASRGRTSGSSIDTQYF. The CDR3 coding sequence is TGTGCCAGCAGGGGAAGGACTAGCGGGAGTAGTATAGATACGCAGTATTTT. This chain uses TRBV11-2 with TRBJ2-3, with TRBD2 identical over 13 bases. This CDR3 spans 17 amino acids. Looked up from germline, CDR1 is SGHAT and CDR2 is FQNNGV. V shed 6 bases, J shed 5 bases, and the junction held 11 bases outside the gene matches. The complete variable domain, with remaining parts taken from reference TRBV11-2 and TRBJ2-3, reads EAGVAQSPRYKIIEKRQSVAFWCNPISGHATLYWYQQILGQGPKLLIQFQNNGVVDDSQLPKDRFSAERLKGVDSTLKIQPAKLEDSAVYLCASRGRTSGSSIDTQYFGPGTRLTVL.

The chain is built from TRBV5-1 and TRBJ1-4; D gene unclear. The CDR3 totals 14 residues. V lost 4 bases and J lost 4, with 11 bases in between. Germline V gives CDR1 SGHRS, CDR2 YFSETQ. In DNA, the CDR3 is TGCGCCAGCAGCCCTGACAACGATAATGAAAAACTGTTTTTT. Translated, it gives CASSPDNDNEKLFF.

The count of this clone is one. The chain links TRBV7-9 to TRBJ1-2, with TRBD1 matching 9 bases. There are 15 residues in the CDR3. Germline V gives CDR1 SEHNR, CDR2 FQNEAQ (reference sequence). Losses at the gene ends were 6 bases for V and 4 bases for J; bases not matched to a gene: 9. As DNA, the CDR3 is TGTGCCAGCAGGCTCACAGGGGGCGCAGCCTATGGCTACACCTTC. Amino acids: CASRLTGGAAYGYTF.

The rearrangement uses TRBV5-1 and TRBJ1-1; D gene unclear. Germline CDR1 is SGHRS and CDR2 is YFSETQ. Trimming stripped 0 bases from V and 4 bases from J, with 13 bases between. The CDR3 extends over 15 amino acids. The CDR3 reads CASSLVGGLLTEAFF. The CDR3 region has the DNA TGCGCCAGCAGCTTGGTGGGAGGCCTCCTCACTGAAGCTTTCTTT.

This clone has more than one count but fewer than ten. The J gene is TRBJ1-5, the V gene TRBV11-2, with TRBD1 as a possible D gene (6 bases). The germline V and J ends were trimmed by 5 bases and 3 bases, with 11 bases remaining between them. Per the germline V gene, CDR1 is SGHAT and CDR2 is FQNNGV. The CDR3 is 14 residues long. In nucleotides, the CDR3 is TGTGCCAGCAGCCAGACAGGTCCCAATCAGCCCCAGCATTTT. It translates to CASSQTGPNQPQHF.

The chain employs TRBV3-1 (or the pseudogene TRBV3-2) and TRBJ2-7, with D possibly matching TRBD1 (5 bases). Trimming left V 1 base short and J 3 bases short, with 16 bases between. Germline values: CDR1 LGHDT, CDR2 YNNKEL (reference sequence). There are 16 residues in the CDR3. CDR3 region: CASSQVGALHVYEQYF. The CDR3 coding sequence is TGTGCCAGCAGCCAAGTAGGGGCCCTTCACGTCTACGAGCAGTACTTC.

The chain links TRBV5-4 to TRBJ1-6, with 8 bases identical to TRBD1. Per the germline V gene, CDR1 is SGHNT and CDR2 is YYREEE (reference sequence). The CDR3 length is 15 residues. V trimming: 0 bases; J trimming: 9 bases; junction bases outside the gene matches: 5. The CDR3 DNA reads as TGTGCCAGCAGCTTGGCGGACAGGGATGTTTCACCCCTCCACTTT. Its translation: CASSLADRDVSPLHF.

V gene TRBV9 combines with J gene TRBJ2-1, with 9 bases fitting TRBD1. J was trimmed by 9 bases and V by 5 bases; bases with no gene match: 15. The CDR3 is made up of 16 amino acids. Germline V CDR1 and CDR2: SGDLS, YYNGEE. CDR3 DNA sequence: TGTGCCAGCAGAAGGGGACAGGGCGTTGAGTCAAGTGAGCAGTTCTTC. This encodes CASRRGQGVESSEQFF.

The chain links TRBV11-2 to TRBJ2-1; 9 nucleotides align to TRBD2. Germline V gene data show CDR1 as SGHAT and CDR2 as FQNNGV. V was pared by 5 bases and J by 3 bases, with 5 bases of the junction left unmatched. This CDR3 is built from 15 residues. The CDR3 sequence: CASSTTSGFYNEQFF. The CDR3 nucleotides are TGTGCCAGCAGCACGACTAGCGGTTTCTACAATGAGCAGTTCTTC.

Only a few counts were recorded for this clone. The chain carries TRBV10-3 and TRBJ1-6; a possible D gene is TRBD1 (6 bases). The germline gives CDR1 ENHRY, CDR2 SYGVKD. The CDR3 loop spans 17 amino acids. V lost 0 bases and J lost 6, with 15 bases in between. CDR3 in amino acids: CAISESFGGAGNSPLHF. CDR3 sequence (DNA): TGTGCCATCAGTGAGTCCTTTGGGGGCGCGGGTAATTCACCCCTCCACTTT.

The chain recombines TRBV4-1 with TRBJ2-2, with D possibly TRBD2 on 5 matching bases. Germline V lookup: CDR1 MGHRA, CDR2 YSYEKL. V lost 6 bases, J lost 6 bases, and 8 bases lay in between. CDR3 size: 12 residues. CDR3 sequence (DNA): TGCGCCAGCAGTCCTAGCTCCGGGGAGCTGTTTTTT. Protein sequence: CASSPSSGELFF.

This sequence joins TRBV5-1 and TRBJ2-1, with 10 bases identical to TRBD2. Germline V gene lookup returns CDR1 SGHRS and CDR2 YFSETQ. Trimming cost V 1 base and J 4 bases; bases outside gene matches: 2. There are 15 residues in the CDR3. The CDR3: CASSLRSGGYNEQFF. For the CDR3, the DNA is TGCGCCAGCAGCTTGCGTAGCGGGGGGTACAATGAGCAGTTCTTC.

This clone was seen once. The rearrangement joins TRBV11-1 to TRBJ2-5; 9 nucleotides match TRBD1. J lost 3 bases, V lost 5 bases, and 4 bases had no gene match. Germline lookup yields CDR1 SGHAT and CDR2 FQDESV (reference sequence). The CDR3 covers 14 residues. The CDR3 nucleotides read TGTGCCAGCAGCGGACAGGGGTTAGAAGAGACCCAGTACTTC. It is translated as CASSGQGLEETQYF.

The V gene is TRBV2, the J gene TRBJ1-5; 9 nucleotides line up with TRBD1. Germline assignment: CDR1 SNHLY and CDR2 FYNNEI. The CDR3 has 14 amino acids. V shed 4 bases and J 7 bases; nucleotides not matched to a gene: 5. CDR3 DNA: TGTGCCAGCAGTGGACCGGGACAGGGACAGCCCCAGCATTTT. Amino acids: CASSGPGQGQPQHF.